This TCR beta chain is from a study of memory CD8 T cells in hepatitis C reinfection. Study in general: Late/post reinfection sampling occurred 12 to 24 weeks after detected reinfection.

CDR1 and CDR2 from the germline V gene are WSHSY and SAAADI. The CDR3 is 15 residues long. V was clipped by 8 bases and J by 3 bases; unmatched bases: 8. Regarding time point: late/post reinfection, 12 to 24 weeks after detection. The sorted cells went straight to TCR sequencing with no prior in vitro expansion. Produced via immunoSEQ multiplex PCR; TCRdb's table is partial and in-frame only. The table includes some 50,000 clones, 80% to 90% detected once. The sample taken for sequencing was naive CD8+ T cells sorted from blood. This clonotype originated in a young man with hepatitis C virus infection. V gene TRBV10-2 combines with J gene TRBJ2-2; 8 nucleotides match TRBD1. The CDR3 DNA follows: TGCGCCAGCCTCTTCGGGGGACAGGACACCGGGGAGCTGTTTTTT. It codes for CASLFGGQDTGELFF.